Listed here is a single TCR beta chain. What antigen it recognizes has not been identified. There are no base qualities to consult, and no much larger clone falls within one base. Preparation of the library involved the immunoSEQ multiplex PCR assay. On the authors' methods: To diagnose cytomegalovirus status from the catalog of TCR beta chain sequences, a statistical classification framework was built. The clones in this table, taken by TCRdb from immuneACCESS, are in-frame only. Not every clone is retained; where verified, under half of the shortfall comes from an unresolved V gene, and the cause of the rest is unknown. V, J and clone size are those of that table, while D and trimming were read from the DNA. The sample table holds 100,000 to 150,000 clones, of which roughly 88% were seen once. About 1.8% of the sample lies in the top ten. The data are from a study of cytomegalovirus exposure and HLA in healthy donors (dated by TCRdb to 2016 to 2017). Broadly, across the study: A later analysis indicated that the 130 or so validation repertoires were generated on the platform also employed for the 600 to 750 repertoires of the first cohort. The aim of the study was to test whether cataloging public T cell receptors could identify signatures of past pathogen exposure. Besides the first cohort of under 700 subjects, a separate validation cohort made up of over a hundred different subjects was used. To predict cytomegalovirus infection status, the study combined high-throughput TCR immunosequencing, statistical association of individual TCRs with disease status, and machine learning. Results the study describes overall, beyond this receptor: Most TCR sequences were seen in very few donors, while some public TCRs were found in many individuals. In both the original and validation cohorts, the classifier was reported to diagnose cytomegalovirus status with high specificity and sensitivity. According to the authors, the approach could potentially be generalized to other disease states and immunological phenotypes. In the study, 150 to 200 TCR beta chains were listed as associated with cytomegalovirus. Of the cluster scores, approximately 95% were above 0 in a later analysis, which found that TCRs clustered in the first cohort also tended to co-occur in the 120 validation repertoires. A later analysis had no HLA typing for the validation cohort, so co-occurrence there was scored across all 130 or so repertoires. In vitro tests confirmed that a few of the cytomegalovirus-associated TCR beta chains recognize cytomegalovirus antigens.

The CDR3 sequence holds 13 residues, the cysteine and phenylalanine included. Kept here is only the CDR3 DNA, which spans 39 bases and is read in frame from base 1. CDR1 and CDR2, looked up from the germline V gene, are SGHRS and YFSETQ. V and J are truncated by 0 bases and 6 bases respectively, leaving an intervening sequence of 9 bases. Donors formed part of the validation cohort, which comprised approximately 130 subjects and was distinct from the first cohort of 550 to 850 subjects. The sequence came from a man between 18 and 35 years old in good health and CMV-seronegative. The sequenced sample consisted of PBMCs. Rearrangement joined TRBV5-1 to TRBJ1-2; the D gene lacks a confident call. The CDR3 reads CASSLVGEDGYTF. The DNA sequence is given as TGCGCCAGCAGCTTGGTTGGGGAGGATGGCTACACCTTC.